What follows are 20 T cell receptor beta chains derived from one specimen sequenced in a study of cytomegalovirus exposure and HLA in healthy donors. The primer mix had 60 Vbeta and 13 Jbeta primers. Repertoires were generated with immunoSEQ multiplex PCR, while TCRdb's copy carries only in-frame clones and drops some. Its clone listing holds roughly 88,000 clones. Sequenced input: PBMCs. These TCRs come from a man aged 45-65 years in good health and CMV-seropositive.

The gene calls are TRBV11-1 and TRBJ2-7, with 9 bases aligning to TRBD1. The CDR3 runs 15 residues. Germline CDR1 SGHAT, CDR2 FQDESV (reference sequence). The ends lost 4 bases at V and 2 bases at J; junction bases unmatched: 6. CDR3 coding DNA: TGTGCCAGCAGCTCCCCCGGACAGGGGACCTACGAGCAGTACTTC. Its translation is CASSSPGQGTYEQYF. The entire variable domain, with the rest obtained from reference TRBV11-1 and TRBJ2-7, is as follows: EAEVAQSPRYKITEKSQAVAFWCDPISGHATLYWYRQILGQGPELLVQFQDESVVDDSQLPKDRFSAERLKGVDSTLKIQPAELGDSAMYLCASSSPGQGTYEQYFGPGTRLTVT.

This chain joins TRBV7-9 and TRBJ2-1; TRBD2 is a possible D gene (5 bases). The germline CDR1 and CDR2 sequences are SEHNR and FQNEAQ (reference sequence). Trimming took off 5 bases at V and 4 bases at J, with 9 bases between the two ends. The CDR3 runs to 13 residues. The CDR3 loop reads CASSLGLYNEQFF. Here the CDR3 DNA reads TGTGCCAGCAGCCTAGGACTGTACAATGAGCAGTTCTTC.

In nucleotides, the CDR3 is TGTGCCAGCATGCGTAACGGACTACCAAACACCGGGGAGCTGTTTTTT. Translated: CASMRNGLPNTGELFF. The chain is built from TRBV27 and TRBJ2-2, with D possibly TRBD2 on 6 matching bases. The CDR3 runs to 16 residues. The germline V and J ends were trimmed by 7 bases and 2 bases, with 17 bases remaining between them. Germline V gives CDR1 MNHEY, CDR2 SMNVEV (reference sequence).

The genes are TRBV5-1 and TRBJ2-4; 9 bases fit TRBD1. With V trimmed by 5 bases and J by 8 bases, 2 bases remained unmatched. The germline gives CDR1 SGHRS, CDR2 YFSETQ. CDR3 length equals 12 residues. CDR3 bases: TGCGCCAGCAGGGACAGGGGAGACATTCAGTACTTC. Its translation is CASRDRGDIQYF.

The chain carries TRBV6-5 and TRBJ2-2; TRBD2 matches at 7 bases. CDR3 length equals 16 residues. V dropped 4 bases and J dropped 7; count of bases not matched to a gene: 12. The V gene's germline CDR1 is MNHEY and CDR2 SVGAGI. The DNA for the CDR3 is TGTGCCAGCAGTTCGATAGGCGGGAGCTTCATCGGGGAGCTGTTTTTT. It yields the protein CASSSIGGSFIGELFF.

V is TRBV30 and J is TRBJ1-2, with TRBD1 matching over 8 bases. The germline CDR1 and CDR2 sequences are GTSNPN and SVGIG (reference sequence). The CDR3 runs to 14 residues. J lost 5 bases, V lost 5 bases, and 10 bases had no gene match. The CDR3 nucleotides read TGTGCCTGGTCCCCAGGGGGCGAGAGGTATGGCTACACCTTC. This sequence encodes CAWSPGGERYGYTF.

This chain connects TRBV5-1 to TRBJ2-7; TRBD2 might be the D (6 bases). V gave up 4 bases and J gave up 3 bases, with 14 bases separating them. The CDR3 totals 14 residues. Per germline, CDR1 SGHRS and CDR2 YFSETQ. CDR3 coding DNA: TGCGCCAGCAGCCCCTCCGGGAGCAGCTACGAGCAGTACTTC. It translates to CASSPSGSSYEQYF. Complete variable domain (other parts from reference TRBV5-1 and TRBJ2-7): KAGVTQTPRYLIKTRGQQVTLSCSPISGHRSVSWYQQTPGQGLQFLFEYFSETQRNKGNFPGRFSGRQFSNSRSEMNVSTLELGDSALYLCASSPSGSSYEQYFGPGTRLTVT.

The chain links TRBV30 to TRBJ2-5, with D possibly matching TRBD2 (6 bases). TRBJ2-7 matches the DNA end more closely, so the J call is doubtful. CDR1 is GTSNPN, CDR2 SVGIG, per germline (reference sequence). The CDR3 spans 13 residues. The CDR3 region is CAWSRDSGYEQYF. For the CDR3, the DNA is TGTGCCTGGTCAAGGGACTCAGGCTACGAGCAGTACTTC.

The chain joins TRBV13 to TRBJ2-1; D might be TRBD2 (6 bases). Trimming shortened V by 6 bases and J by 8 bases, and 23 bases separated the two germline ends. Germline V lookup: CDR1 PRHDT, CDR2 FYEKMQ (reference sequence). The CDR3 has 16 residues. Here the CDR3 DNA reads TGTGCCAGCAGGATGGCGGGACTTTCTGGTTTGGATGAGCAGTTCTTC. Encoded protein: CASRMAGLSGLDEQFF.

This sequence joins TRBV6-5 and TRBJ2-7; D is perhaps TRBD2 (5 bases). The CDR3 length is 13 residues. V was pared by 7 bases and J by 0 bases, with 10 bases between. Looked up from germline, CDR1 is MNHEY and CDR2 is SVGAGI. CDR3 in DNA: TGTGCCAGCAATAGCGACGGCTCCTACGAGCAGTACTTC. This encodes CASNSDGSYEQYF.

The chain combines TRBV12-5 with TRBJ2-7; D remains unclear. Germline V CDR1 and CDR2: LGHNT, FRNRAP. Trimming took off 5 bases at V and 3 bases at J, with 8 bases between the two ends. CDR3 size: 12 residues. The CDR3 nucleotides read TGTGCTAGTGGTCCTTGGAGCTACGAGCAGTACTTC. Residues: CASGPWSYEQYF.

The chain links TRBV18 to TRBJ2-7; 7 bases align to TRBD2. The V and J ends lost 2 bases and 4 bases, in that order; junction bases with no gene match: 2. The CDR3 covers 13 residues. CDR1 and CDR2 (germline): KGHSH, LQKENI. Here the CDR3 DNA reads TGTGCCAGCTCACCAGGGGAGGGTTACGAGCAGTACTTC. This translates into CASSPGEGYEQYF.

The CDR3 loop reads CAISESYRGFNTEAFF. CDR3 nucleotide sequence: TGTGCCATCAGTGAGTCGTACAGGGGGTTTAACACTGAAGCTTTCTTT. V usage is TRBV10-3 and J usage is TRBJ1-1; 8 bases match TRBD1. Germline V gene sequence: CDR1 ENHRY, CDR2 SYGVKD. J lost 2 bases, V lost 0 bases, and 5 bases had no gene match. The CDR3 spans 16 residues.

The chain links TRBV10-3 to TRBJ2-1; 11 bases line up with TRBD1. The germline V gene has CDR1 ENHRY and CDR2 SYGVKD. The CDR3 loop spans 12 amino acids. With V trimmed by 10 bases and J by 7 bases, 3 bases remained unmatched. CDR3 nucleotide sequence: TGTGCCACCGGGACAGGGGGAAATGAGCAGTTCTTC. This gives the protein CATGTGGNEQFF.

V usage is TRBV7-8 and J usage is TRBJ2-7; 9 bases fit TRBD2. J was trimmed by 5 bases and V by 1 base; bases with no gene match: 6. Germline CDR1 reads SGHVS; CDR2 reads FQNEAQ. This CDR3 has 15 residues. In DNA, the CDR3 is TGTGCCAGCAGCTTAGGGGGACTAGCCCACCACGAGCAGTACGTC. It specifies CASSLGGLAHHEQYV.

The V gene is TRBV18, the J gene TRBJ2-1; perhaps TRBD2 as D (5 bases). The CDR3 is 13 residues long. The germline V and J ends were trimmed by 4 bases and 7 bases, with 11 bases remaining between them. CDR1 KGHSH and CDR2 LQKENI come from the germline V gene. The CDR3 DNA reads TGTGCCAGCTCACGAAACGGGGTTAATGAGCAGTTCTTC. Residues: CASSRNGVNEQFF.

The CDR3 nucleotides read TGTGCCAGCAGCCGACCGACTAGCGGGAGGGCCACAGATACGCAGTATTTT. Amino acids: CASSRPTSGRATDTQYF. The J gene is TRBJ2-3, the V gene TRBV7-9, with 14 nucleotides matching TRBD2. The germline gives CDR1 SEHNR, CDR2 FQNEAQ (reference sequence). V gave up 5 bases and J gave up 2 bases; unmatched junction bases: 6. The CDR3 totals 17 residues. The full variable domain, completed using reference TRBV7-9 and TRBJ2-3, is DTGVSQNPRHKITKRGQNVTFRCDPISEHNRLYWYRQTLGQGPEFLTYFQNEAQLEKSRLLSDRFSAERPKGSFSTLEIQRTEQGDSAMYLCASSRPTSGRATDTQYFGPGTRLTVL.

This chain links TRBV4-3 with TRBJ1-2; D remains ambiguous. The V gene's germline CDR1 is LGHNA and CDR2 YSLEER. Trimming took 1 base from V and 4 from J, leaving 16 bases between them. The CDR3 is 16 amino acids. The CDR3 here is CASSQVLREILYGYTF. The DNA for the CDR3 is TGCGCCAGCAGCCAAGTCCTCCGGGAGATCCTCTATGGCTACACCTTC.

The chain joins TRBV5-5 to TRBJ2-1, with 7 bases identical to TRBD1. Germline CDR1 SGHKS, CDR2 YYEKEE (reference sequence). Germline trimming cut 4 bases from V and 2 bases from J; bases unmatched to any gene: 6. The CDR3 covers 15 residues. DNA for the CDR3: TGTGCCAGCAGCCGACAGGGAATAGCCTACAATGAGCAGTTCTTC. It codes for CASSRQGIAYNEQFF. The complete variable domain, with remaining parts taken from reference TRBV5-5 and TRBJ2-1, reads DAGVTQSPTHLIKTRGQQVTLRCSPISGHKSVSWYQQVLGQGPQFIFQYYEKEERGRGNFPDRFSARQFPNYSSELNVNALLLGDSALYLCASSRQGIAYNEQFFGPGTRLTVL.

The V gene is TRBV18, the J gene TRBJ1-5, with TRBD1 matching over 8 bases. V dropped 6 bases and J dropped 1; count of bases not matched to a gene: 14. Per germline, CDR1 KGHSH and CDR2 LQKENI. CDR3 length equals 18 residues. CDR3 protein: CASSRGTGGVSSNQPQHF. Written as DNA, the CDR3 is TGTGCCAGCTCCCGGGGCACAGGGGGGGTTTCGAGCAATCAGCCCCAGCATTTT.